This is a list of T cell receptor beta chains from one sample in a study of blood T cells in healthy people across ages. TCRdb analysed the 5' RACE reads with MiXCR anew, one entry per CDR3 protein. The sample has roughly 1,500,000 distinct CDR3 sequences; almost 35% are singletons. The sample was blood. These receptors all stem from a woman in her 30s in good health. Each CDR3 is given without its conserved first and last residue. Each record gives: V gene, J gene, D gene, CDR3 protein. D genes are given only for firm matches.

v_gene: TRBV7-6; j_gene: TRBJ2-3; d_gene: TRBD2; CDR3aa: ASSLAGTSGRSTDTQY
v_gene: TRBV11-2; j_gene: TRBJ2-1; d_gene: TRBD1; CDR3aa: ASIGDRRDEQF
v_gene: TRBV20-1; j_gene: TRBJ2-2; d_gene: .; CDR3aa: SARRGGTDTGELF
v_gene: TRBV2; j_gene: TRBJ1-5; d_gene: .; CDR3aa: ASIKGFGRGPNQPQH
v_gene: TRBV6-6; j_gene: TRBJ1-2; d_gene: .; CDR3aa: ASSSSGATGLYGYT
v_gene: TRBV20-1; j_gene: TRBJ2-2; d_gene: .; CDR3aa: SARSSGQGWDTGELF
v_gene: TRBV6-2/TRBV6-3; j_gene: TRBJ2-5; d_gene: .; CDR3aa: ASSYDGGFYETQY
v_gene: TRBV7-8; j_gene: TRBJ1-1; d_gene: .; CDR3aa: VSSRDPNTEAF
v_gene: TRBV6-2/TRBV6-3; j_gene: TRBJ2-1; d_gene: .; CDR3aa: ASSGSVSYNEQF
v_gene: TRBV5-1; j_gene: TRBJ2-7; d_gene: TRBD1; CDR3aa: ASSGTGTGGPYEQY
v_gene: TRBV6-1; j_gene: TRBJ1-5; d_gene: .; CDR3aa: ASSETGTNQPQH
v_gene: TRBV11-2; j_gene: TRBJ2-7; d_gene: .; CDR3aa: AGSLKQGAEQY
v_gene: TRBV29-1; j_gene: TRBJ2-1; d_gene: .; CDR3aa: SVVDRGPCNEQF
v_gene: TRBV4-1; j_gene: .; d_gene: TRBD1; CDR3aa: ASSQRLQGGYEQY
v_gene: TRBV4-2; j_gene: TRBJ2-4; d_gene: TRBD1; CDR3aa: ASSLRVSDRGTENIQY
v_gene: TRBV5-1; j_gene: TRBJ2-7; d_gene: TRBD1; CDR3aa: ASRPQGALSYEQY
v_gene: TRBV12-3/TRBV12-4; j_gene: TRBJ2-3; d_gene: TRBD2; CDR3aa: ASSQGLARDTQY
v_gene: TRBV7-2; j_gene: TRBJ2-1; d_gene: .; CDR3aa: ASSSRGSEQF
v_gene: TRBV6-2/TRBV6-3; j_gene: TRBJ1-6; d_gene: .; CDR3aa: ASRAPDLGGSPLH
v_gene: TRBV6-1; j_gene: TRBJ2-1; d_gene: .; CDR3aa: ASSEALPSITYNEQF
v_gene: TRBV7-6; j_gene: TRBJ2-1; d_gene: TRBD2; CDR3aa: ASSLDSGGFYNEQF
v_gene: TRBV6-1; j_gene: TRBJ2-3; d_gene: TRBD1; CDR3aa: ASSPWDRASTDTQY
v_gene: TRBV15; j_gene: TRBJ2-3; d_gene: TRBD2; CDR3aa: ATSRDYLGTSGSSTDAQY
v_gene: TRBV27; j_gene: TRBJ2-5; d_gene: .; CDR3aa: ASSHTVEETQY
v_gene: TRBV30; j_gene: TRBJ2-7; d_gene: .; CDR3aa: AWGRDLVPSEQY
v_gene: TRBV12-5; j_gene: TRBJ2-2; d_gene: .; CDR3aa: ASGLIQANTGEPF
v_gene: TRBV12-3/TRBV12-4; j_gene: TRBJ1-1; d_gene: .; CDR3aa: ASSLRTGPTNTEAF
v_gene: TRBV12-3/TRBV12-4; j_gene: TRBJ1-1; d_gene: .; CDR3aa: ASSSQGPEAF
v_gene: TRBV20-1; j_gene: TRBJ1-1; d_gene: TRBD1; CDR3aa: SARRDRGRDEAF
v_gene: TRBV7-8; j_gene: TRBJ2-3; d_gene: TRBD2; CDR3aa: ASRGHTSGGATDTQY